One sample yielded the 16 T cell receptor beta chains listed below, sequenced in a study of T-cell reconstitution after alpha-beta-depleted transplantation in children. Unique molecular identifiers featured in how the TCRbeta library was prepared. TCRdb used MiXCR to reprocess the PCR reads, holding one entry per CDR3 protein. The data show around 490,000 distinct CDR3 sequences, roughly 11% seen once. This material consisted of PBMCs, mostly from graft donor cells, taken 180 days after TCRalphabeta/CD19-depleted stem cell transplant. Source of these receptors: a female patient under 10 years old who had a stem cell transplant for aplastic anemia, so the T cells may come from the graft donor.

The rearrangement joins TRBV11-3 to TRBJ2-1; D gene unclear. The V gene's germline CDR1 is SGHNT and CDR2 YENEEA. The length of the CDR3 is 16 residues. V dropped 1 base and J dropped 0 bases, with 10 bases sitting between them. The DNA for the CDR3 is TGTGCCAGCAGCTTAGTCGGGCAGACCTCCTACAATGAGCAGTTCTTC. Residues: CASSLVGQTSYNEQFF.

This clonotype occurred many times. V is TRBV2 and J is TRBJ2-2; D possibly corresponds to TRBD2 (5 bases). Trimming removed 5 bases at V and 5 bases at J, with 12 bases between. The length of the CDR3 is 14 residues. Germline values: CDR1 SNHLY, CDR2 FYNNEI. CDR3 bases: TGTGCCAGCAGTTTGGCCCGAGGGACCGGGGAGCTGTTTTTT. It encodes CASSLARGTGELFF. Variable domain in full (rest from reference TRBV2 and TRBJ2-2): EPEVTQTPSHQVTQMGQEVILRCVPISNHLYFYWYRQILGQKVEFLVSFYNNEISEKSEIFDDQFSVERPDGSNFTLKIRSTKLEDSAMYFCASSLARGTGELFFGEGSRLTVL.

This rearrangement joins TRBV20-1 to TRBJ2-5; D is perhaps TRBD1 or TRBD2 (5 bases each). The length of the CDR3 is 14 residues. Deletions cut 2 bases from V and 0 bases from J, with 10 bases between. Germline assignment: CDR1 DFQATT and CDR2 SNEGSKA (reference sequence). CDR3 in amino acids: CSARPGRNQETQYF. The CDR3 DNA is TGCAGTGCTAGACCGGGACGGAACCAAGAGACCCAGTACTTC.

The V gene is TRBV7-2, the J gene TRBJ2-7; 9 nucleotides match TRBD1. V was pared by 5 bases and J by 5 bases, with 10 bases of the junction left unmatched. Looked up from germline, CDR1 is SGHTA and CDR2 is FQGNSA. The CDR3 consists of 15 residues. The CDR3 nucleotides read TGTGCCAGCAGCAAGCAAGGGACAGGGACCCACGAGCAGTACGTC. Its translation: CASSKQGTGTHEQYV.

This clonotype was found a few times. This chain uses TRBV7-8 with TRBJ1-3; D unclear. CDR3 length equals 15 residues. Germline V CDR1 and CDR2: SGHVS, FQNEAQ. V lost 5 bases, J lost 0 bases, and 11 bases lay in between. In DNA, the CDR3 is TGTGCCAGCAGCCGACGTTTGAGCTCTGGAAACACCATATATTTT. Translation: CASSRRLSSGNTIYF.

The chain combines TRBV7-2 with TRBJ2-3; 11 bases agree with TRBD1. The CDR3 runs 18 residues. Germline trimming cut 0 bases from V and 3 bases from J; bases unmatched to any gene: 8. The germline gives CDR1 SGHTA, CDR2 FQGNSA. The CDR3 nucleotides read TGTGCCAGCAGCTTAGCCCCAGTCGGGACAGGGGGTACAGATACGCAGTATTTT. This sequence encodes CASSLAPVGTGGTDTQYF.

CDR3 protein: CASSRDPGHQPQHF. The CDR3 DNA is TGTGCCAGCAGCAGAGACCCGGGGCATCAGCCCCAGCATTTT. The chain uses TRBV7-9 and TRBJ1-5; possibly TRBD1 for D (5 bases). Trimming cost V 5 bases and J 5 bases, with 13 bases left between them. CDR3 size: 14 residues. The germline gives CDR1 SEHNR, CDR2 FQNEAQ (reference sequence).

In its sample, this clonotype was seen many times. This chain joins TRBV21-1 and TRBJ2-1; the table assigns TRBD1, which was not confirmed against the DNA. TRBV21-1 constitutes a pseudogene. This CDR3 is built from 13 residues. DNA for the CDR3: TGTGCCAGCAGCAAAAGGGGGCGAGACCCACAGTTCTTC. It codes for CASSKRGRDPQFF.

The CDR3 is CASSRGVGNEKLFF. The CDR3 DNA reads TGTGCCAGCTCCCGGGGGGTGGGGAATGAAAAACTGTTTTTT. The genes are TRBV28 and TRBJ1-4; D is possibly TRBD1 (5 bases). Germline V gives CDR1 MDHEN, CDR2 SYDVKM. The CDR3 consists of 14 residues. The V end lost 8 bases, the J end lost 5 bases, and 15 bases lay between the germline ends.

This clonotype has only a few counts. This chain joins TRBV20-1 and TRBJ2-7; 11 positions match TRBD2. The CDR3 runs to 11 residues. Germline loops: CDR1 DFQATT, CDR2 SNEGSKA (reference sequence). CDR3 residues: CRRLAGNEQYF. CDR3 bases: TGCAGAAGACTAGCGGGAAACGAGCAGTACTTC.

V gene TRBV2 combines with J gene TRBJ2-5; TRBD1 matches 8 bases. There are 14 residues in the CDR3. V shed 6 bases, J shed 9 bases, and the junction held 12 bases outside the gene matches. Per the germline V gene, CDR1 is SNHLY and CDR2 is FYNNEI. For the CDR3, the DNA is TGTGCCAGCAGCCTCAGGGGGCCGTTGGGTCCCCAGTACTTC. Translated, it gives CASSLRGPLGPQYF.

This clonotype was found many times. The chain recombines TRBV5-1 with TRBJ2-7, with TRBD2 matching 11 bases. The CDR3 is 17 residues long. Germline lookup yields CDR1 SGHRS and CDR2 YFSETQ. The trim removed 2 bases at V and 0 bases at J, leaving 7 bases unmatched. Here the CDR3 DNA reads TGCGCCAGCAGCTTCTCTTTCACTAGCGGGAGCTCCTACGAGCAGTACTTC. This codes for CASSFSFTSGSSYEQYF.

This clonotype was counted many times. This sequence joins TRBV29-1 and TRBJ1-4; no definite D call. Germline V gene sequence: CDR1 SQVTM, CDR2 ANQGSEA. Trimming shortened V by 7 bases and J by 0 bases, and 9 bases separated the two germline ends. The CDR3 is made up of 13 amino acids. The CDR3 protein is CSAGFATNEKLFF. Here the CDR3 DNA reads TGCAGCGCCGGATTCGCAACTAATGAAAAACTGTTTTTT.

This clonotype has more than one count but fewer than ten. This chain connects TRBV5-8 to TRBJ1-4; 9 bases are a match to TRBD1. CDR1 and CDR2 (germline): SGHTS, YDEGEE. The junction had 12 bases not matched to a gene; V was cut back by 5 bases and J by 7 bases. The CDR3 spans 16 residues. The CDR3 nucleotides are TGTGCCAGCAGACGTAACAGGGGGCGGATCGGTGAAAAACTGTTTTTT. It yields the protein CASRRNRGRIGEKLFF.

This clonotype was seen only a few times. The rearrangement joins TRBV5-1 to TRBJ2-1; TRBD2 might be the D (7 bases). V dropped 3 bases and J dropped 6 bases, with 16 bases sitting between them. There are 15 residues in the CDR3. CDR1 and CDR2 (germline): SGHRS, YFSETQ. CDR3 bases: TGCGCCAGCAGCTCTGGACTAGTAGGGGGCAATGAGCAGTTCTTC. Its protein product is CASSSGLVGGNEQFF.

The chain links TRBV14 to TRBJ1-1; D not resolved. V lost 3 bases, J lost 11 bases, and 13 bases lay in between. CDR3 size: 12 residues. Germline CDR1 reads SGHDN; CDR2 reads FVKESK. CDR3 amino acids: CASSQAVGEAFF. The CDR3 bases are TGTGCCAGCAGCCAGGCGGTCGGAGAGGCTTTCTTT.